This TCR beta chain was sequenced in a study of CD4+ T cells in melanoma. Here immunoSEQ multiplex PCR was the method, and the copy in TCRdb shows in-frame clones only, minus some. The table has about 55,000 clones, roughly two thirds seen once. Points from the study as a whole: CD8+ T cell, macrophage and B cell function reportedly correlated with neoantigen-specific CD4+ T cells. Neoantigen-specific CD4+ T cells in melanoma reportedly had diverse differentiation states.

In this sample, this clone turned up a few times. Its antigen remains unknown. Germline V gene sequence: CDR1 SNHLY, CDR2 FYNNEI. V lost 6 bases to trimming and J lost 2 bases, with 13 bases between them. The CDR3 consists of 14 residues. J is TRBJ1-2 and V is TRBV2; the D is unclear. The TCR sequence derives from a human donor with melanoma. The specimen was tumor tissue. The DNA of the CDR3 is TGTGCCAGCAGCCCCTTCCAACAGAACTATGGCTACACCTTC. Protein sequence: CASSPFQQNYGYTF.